One and the same sample provided the 16 T cell receptor beta chains below, sequenced in a study of shared clonotypes between healthy human individuals. Sequencing was performed with immunoSEQ multiplex PCR; in TCRdb, only in-frame clones are kept and a portion is missing. The sample has roughly 2 million clones; approximately 94% are singletons. The sequenced sample consisted of naive CD4+ T cells sorted from blood. Subset meaning: CD45RA+ positively selected. The source of these receptors is a man younger than 35 in good health.

This chain joins TRBV5-1 and TRBJ2-5; D possibly corresponds to TRBD1 (5 bases). Germline values: CDR1 SGHRS, CDR2 YFSETQ. CDR3 length: 15 amino acids. V gave up 0 bases and J gave up 2 bases, with 11 bases separating them. The CDR3 here is CASSLGLDRQETQYF. The CDR3 coding sequence is TGCGCCAGCAGCTTGGGGCTCGACAGACAAGAGACCCAGTACTTC.

The DNA for the CDR3 is TGTGCCATCACCCCCTCGGTCATCCCGCGGGGCTACACCTTC. The encoded protein is CAITPSVIPRGYTF. V gene TRBV10-3 combines with J gene TRBJ1-2; D is unclear. CDR3 length: 14 residues. Germline CDR1 ENHRY, CDR2 SYGVKD. Trimming pared 7 bases from V and 8 bases from J, leaving 20 bases between.

This clone was seen a single time. This sequence joins TRBV5-1 and TRBJ2-1; D is possibly TRBD2 (6 bases). V lost 0 bases and J lost 5, with 15 bases in between. The CDR3 is 16 amino acids. In germline, CDR1 is SGHRS, CDR2 YFSETQ. The CDR3 spells CASSLEGQGGNNEQFF. In DNA, the CDR3 is TGCGCCAGCAGCTTGGAAGGGCAGGGAGGAAACAATGAGCAGTTCTTC.

The chain is built from TRBV6-6 and TRBJ2-1; possibly TRBD1 for D (5 bases). Deletions cut 2 bases from V and 3 bases from J, with 8 bases between. This CDR3 has 14 residues. The germline CDR1 and CDR2 sequences are MNHNY and SVGAGI (reference sequence). The DNA of the CDR3 is TGTGCCAGCAGTTACACGACAGACTACAATGAGCAGTTCTTC. Protein product: CASSYTTDYNEQFF.

The chain employs TRBV5-6 and TRBJ2-2; TRBD1 might be the D (6 bases). Germline CDR1 reads SGHDT; CDR2 reads YYEEEE. Trimming shortened V by 3 bases and J by 6 bases, and 12 bases separated the two germline ends. This CDR3 is built from 14 residues. The CDR3 DNA reads TGTGCCAGCAGCTGGGGCAGGGGTTCCGGGGAGCTGTTTTTT. Translation: CASSWGRGSGELFF.

The V call is TRBV6-5, the J call TRBJ1-1, with a possible D match to TRBD1 (5 bases). The ends were cut back, 8 bases at V and 1 base at J, with 14 bases in the middle. Per germline, CDR1 MNHEY and CDR2 SVGAGI. The CDR3 runs 14 residues. The CDR3 bases are TGTGCCAGCCAAGCGGCAGGGACGAACACTGAAGCTTTCTTT. Its translation is CASQAAGTNTEAFF.

This chain joins TRBV19 and TRBJ1-2; D is possibly TRBD1 (6 bases). The germline CDR1 and CDR2 sequences are LNHDA and SQIVND (reference sequence). The CDR3 is 17 amino acids. Trimming pared 4 bases from V and 0 bases from J, leaving 18 bases between. CDR3 in DNA: TGTGCCAGTAGTAGGCGGATGGACAGCCCGACTAACTATGGCTACACCTTC. Translation: CASSRRMDSPTNYGYTF.

The CDR3 reads CASTRVSNQPQHF. The CDR3 DNA follows: TGTGCCAGCACTCGGGTTAGCAATCAGCCCCAGCATTTT. This chain links TRBV28 with TRBJ1-5; no clear D. Germline CDR1 and CDR2: MDHEN and SYDVKM. This CDR3 comprises 13 residues. Trimming took off 7 bases at V and 0 bases at J, with 7 bases between the two ends.

To note about this clone: Other nucleotide sequences from this sample produce the same CDR3. J is TRBJ2-7 and V is TRBV9; a possible D gene is TRBD2 (6 bases). Trimming pared 2 bases from V and 4 bases from J, leaving 13 bases between. CDR3 length: 14 residues. Germline lookup yields CDR1 SGDLS and CDR2 YYNGEE. The CDR3 nucleotides read TGTGCCAGCAGCGTCGGTGGTAGCGGTTACGAGCAGTACTTC. Amino acids: CASSVGGSGYEQYF.

V usage is TRBV10-3 and J usage is TRBJ2-3; no clear D. The CDR3 runs to 13 residues. The V gene lost 4 bases and the J gene lost 4 bases, with 9 bases spanning the gap. Germline V gene lookup returns CDR1 ENHRY and CDR2 SYGVKD. The CDR3 region is CAISGAESDTQYF. Written as DNA, the CDR3 is TGTGCCATCAGTGGGGCCGAGTCAGATACGCAGTATTTT.

The rearrangement uses TRBV7-3 and TRBJ1-1, with 7 bases aligning to TRBD1. Trimming cost V 4 bases and J 10 bases; bases outside gene matches: 9. CDR1 SGHTA and CDR2 FQGTGA come from the germline V gene. The CDR3 has 13 amino acids. CDR3 in amino acids: CASSSRQGSGAFF. CDR3 nucleotide sequence: TGTGCCAGCAGCTCTCGACAGGGAAGTGGAGCTTTCTTT.

This rearrangement joins TRBV2 to TRBJ1-2, with a possible D match to TRBD1 (6 bases). The CDR3 loop spans 14 amino acids. CDR1 is SNHLY, CDR2 FYNNEI, per germline. V lost 1 base to trimming and J lost 8 bases, with 14 bases between them. CDR3 in DNA: TGTGCCAGCAGTGAAGGGCCAGGGGCGTTGGGCTACACCTTC. It encodes CASSEGPGALGYTF. Looking up the rest from reference TRBV2 and TRBJ1-2 gives the full variable domain: EPEVTQTPSHQVTQMGQEVILRCVPISNHLYFYWYRQILGQKVEFLVSFYNNEISEKSEIFDDQFSVERPDGSNFTLKIRSTKLEDSAMYFCASSEGPGALGYTFGSGTRLTVV.

This clone appeared a single time. The chain uses TRBV28 and TRBJ1-2; weak D call: TRBD1 (5 bases). This CDR3 spans 16 amino acids. The germline CDR1 and CDR2 sequences are MDHEN and SYDVKM. The ends were cut back, 6 bases at V and 7 bases at J, with 24 bases in the middle. The DNA of the CDR3 is TGTGCCAGCAGCCCCCTGGTCCCTCCCGGGGGTCGTGGCTACACCTTC. Residues: CASSPLVPPGGRGYTF.

The chain has TRBV2 and TRBJ1-3; D is possibly TRBD1 (5 bases). V lost 6 bases and J lost 2, with 14 bases in between. The CDR3 consists of 15 residues. Looked up from germline, CDR1 is SNHLY and CDR2 is FYNNEI. CDR3 sequence: CASRDGLGAGNTIYF. CDR3 DNA sequence: TGTGCCAGCAGAGACGGGTTGGGGGCTGGAAACACCATATATTTT.

This clone was detected once. The J gene is TRBJ2-3, the V gene TRBV6-5; 7 bases match TRBD2. Germline-derived CDR1 and CDR2 are MNHEY and SVGAGI. Losses at the gene ends were 6 bases for V and 0 bases for J; bases not matched to a gene: 6. CDR3 length equals 15 residues. CDR3 DNA sequence: TGTGCCAGCAGCCAGCTAGCGGAGAGCACAGATACGCAGTATTTT. Protein: CASSQLAESTDTQYF.

V gene TRBV5-8 combines with J gene TRBJ2-3; TRBD2 matches 7 bases. The CDR3 length is 16 residues. J gave up 3 bases and V 5 bases, and 12 bases lay outside the gene matches. The V gene's germline CDR1 is SGHTS and CDR2 YDEGEE. CDR3 loop: CASSYFGGVPTDTQYF. Written as DNA, the CDR3 is TGTGCCAGCAGTTACTTTGGGGGGGTGCCAACAGATACGCAGTATTTT.